Listed here is a single TCR beta chain. Its specificity is not known. This sample was taken from a study of CD8 T cells in Susac syndrome. Study-level findings and limits: It was acknowledged in the study that its TCR sequencing and HLA analysis involved a relatively small number of individuals.

Random hexamers were used to reverse transcribe an amount of about 0.45 to 1 ug RNA. The authors amplified TCR beta CDR3 across 54 Vbeta and 13 Jbeta using immunoSEQ multiplex PCR. Each CDR3 protein gets one entry after TCRdb re-called the immunoSEQ multiplex PCR reads with MiXCR. The sample holds some 300,000 distinct CDR3 sequences, over 75% seen once. The CDR3 covers 13 residues. Germline V gene data show CDR1 as SGDLS and CDR2 as YYNGEE. V dropped 3 bases and J dropped 10; count of bases not matched to a gene: 6. The chain links TRBV9 to TRBJ1-1; TRBD1 matches at 10 bases. The sequencing input was CD8+ T cells from PBMCs. The clonotype originates from a human donor with multiple sclerosis. CDR3 bases: TGTGCCAGCAGCGCCGGGACAGGGGATGGAGCTTTCTTT. Residues: CASSAGTGDGAFF.